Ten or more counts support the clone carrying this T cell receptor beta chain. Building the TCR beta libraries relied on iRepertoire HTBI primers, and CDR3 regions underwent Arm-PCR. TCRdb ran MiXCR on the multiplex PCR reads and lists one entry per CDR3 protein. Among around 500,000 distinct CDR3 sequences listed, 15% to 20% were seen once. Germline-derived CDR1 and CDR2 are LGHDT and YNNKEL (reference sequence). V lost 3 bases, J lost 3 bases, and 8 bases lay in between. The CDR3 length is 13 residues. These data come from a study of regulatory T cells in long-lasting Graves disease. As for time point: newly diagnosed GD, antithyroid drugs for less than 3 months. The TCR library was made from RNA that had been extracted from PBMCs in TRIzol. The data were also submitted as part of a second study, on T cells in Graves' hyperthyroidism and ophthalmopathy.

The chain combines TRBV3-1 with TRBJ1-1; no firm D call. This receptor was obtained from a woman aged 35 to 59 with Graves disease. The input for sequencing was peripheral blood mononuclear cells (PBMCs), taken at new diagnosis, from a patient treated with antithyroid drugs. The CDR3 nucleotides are TGTGCCAGCAGCCAGCAGCTACACACTGAAGCTTTCTTT. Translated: CASSQQLHTEAFF.